The rows below give T cell receptor beta chains drawn from one sample of a study of regulatory T cells in long-lasting Graves disease. TCRdb fed the multiplex PCR reads into MiXCR, producing one record per CDR3 protein. The table includes about 350,000 distinct CDR3 sequences, approximately 16% detected once. The same sample was also studied in work on T cells in Graves' hyperthyroidism and ophthalmopathy.

The material sequenced was peripheral blood mononuclear cells (PBMCs), taken at new diagnosis, from a patient treated with antithyroid drugs. The receptors here all came from a man aged 40-49 years with Graves disease. CDR3s include the opening cysteine and the closing phenylalanine or tryptophan. D genes are given only for firm matches. Rows give clone size only sometimes, using once, few, many, or a class for an expanded clone.

v_gene: TRBV9
j_gene: TRBJ1-5
d_gene: NA
abundance: few
CDR3nt: TGTGCCAGTTCGTCCGGCCCGGGGTGGCCCCAGCATTTT
CDR3aa: CASSSGPGWPQHF

v_gene: TRBV12-5
j_gene: TRBJ2-1
d_gene: TRBD2
abundance: NA
CDR3nt: TGTGCTAGTGGTTCGGGACTAGCTAGCGAGCAGTTCTTC
CDR3aa: CASGSGLASEQFF

v_gene: TRBV12-3/TRBV12-4
j_gene: TRBJ1-1
d_gene: TRBD1
abundance: NA
CDR3nt: TGTGCCAGCAGTTTCCCGGGACAGGGGATCGGCGCTGAAGCTTTCTTT
CDR3aa: CASSFPGQGIGAEAFF

v_gene: TRBV5-1
j_gene: TRBJ2-1
d_gene: TRBD2
abundance: NA
CDR3nt: TGCGCCAGCAGCTCCCAGGGGACTAGCGGGTTTTCCTACAATGAGCAGTTCTTC
CDR3aa: CASSSQGTSGFSYNEQFF

v_gene: TRBV7-6
j_gene: TRBJ2-7
d_gene: NA
abundance: many
CDR3nt: TGTGCCAGCAGCTTACACGGAGCCTACGAGCAGTACTTC
CDR3aa: CASSLHGAYEQYF

v_gene: TRBV28
j_gene: TRBJ1-2
d_gene: NA
abundance: NA
CDR3nt: TGTGCCAGCAGCCGAGCGAATAGTCACTATGGCTACACCTTC
CDR3aa: CASSRANSHYGYTF

v_gene: TRBV7-3
j_gene: TRBJ1-2
d_gene: NA
abundance: NA
CDR3nt: TGTGCCAGCAGCCAAAACAGTGGAGTTGGCTACACCTTC
CDR3aa: CASSQNSGVGYTF

v_gene: TRBV7-9
j_gene: TRBJ2-3
d_gene: TRBD2
abundance: NA
CDR3nt: TGTGCCAGCAGTCAGACGACTAGCGGACGCACAGATACGCAGTATTTT
CDR3aa: CASSQTTSGRTDTQYF

v_gene: TRBV9
j_gene: TRBJ2-2
d_gene: NA
abundance: many
CDR3nt: TGTGCCAGCAGCGTTCAGCCTTCGGGCGGATACACCGGGGAGCTGTTTTTT
CDR3aa: CASSVQPSGGYTGELFF

v_gene: TRBV2
j_gene: TRBJ1-3
d_gene: NA
abundance: NA
CDR3nt: TGTGCCAGCAGTGGCGGACGATCTGGAAACACCATATATTTT
CDR3aa: CASSGGRSGNTIYF

v_gene: TRBV30
j_gene: TRBJ2-1
d_gene: TRBD2
abundance: many
CDR3nt: TGTGCCTGGAGGACGGGACTAGGAGGCTACAATGAGCAGTTCTTC
CDR3aa: CAWRTGLGGYNEQFF

v_gene: TRBV11-2
j_gene: TRBJ1-5
d_gene: NA
abundance: many
CDR3nt: TGTGCCAGCAGCCCTCGATGGGGGGATCAGCCCCAGCATTTT
CDR3aa: CASSPRWGDQPQHF

v_gene: TRBV9
j_gene: TRBJ2-7
d_gene: TRBD1
abundance: many
CDR3nt: TGTGCCAGCAGCGTAGGGGGGACAGTCTCCTACGAGCAGTACTTC
CDR3aa: CASSVGGTVSYEQYF

v_gene: TRBV12-3/TRBV12-4
j_gene: TRBJ1-2
d_gene: NA
abundance: many
CDR3nt: TGTGCCAGCACTCTCCGGGGGGGGCATCCGAGCTACACCTTC
CDR3aa: CASTLRGGHPSYTF

v_gene: TRBV20-1
j_gene: TRBJ1-1
d_gene: NA
abundance: NA
CDR3nt: TGCAGTGCTGAGGACGGATGGAGTGAAGCTTTCTTT
CDR3aa: CSAEDGWSEAFF

v_gene: TRBV7-9
j_gene: TRBJ2-7
d_gene: NA
abundance: many
CDR3nt: TGTGCCAGCAGCCACGTTGACAGCTTGACGGAGCAGTACTTC
CDR3aa: CASSHVDSLTEQYF

v_gene: TRBV7-2
j_gene: TRBJ2-7
d_gene: NA
abundance: NA
CDR3nt: TGTGCCAGCAGCTTAGGAGGGGGGTCCGAGCAGTACTTC
CDR3aa: CASSLGGGSEQYF

v_gene: TRBV30
j_gene: TRBJ1-4
d_gene: NA
abundance: few
CDR3nt: TGTGCCTGGAGCGCTACAGGGCGTTATAATGAAAAACTGTTTTTT
CDR3aa: CAWSATGRYNEKLFF

v_gene: TRBV24-1
j_gene: TRBJ2-1
d_gene: NA
abundance: many
CDR3nt: TGTGCCACCAGTGATGCAGGGGAAACTTCGTACAATGAGCAGTTCTTC
CDR3aa: CATSDAGETSYNEQFF

v_gene: TRBV27
j_gene: TRBJ2-6
d_gene: NA
abundance: NA
CDR3nt: TGTGCCAGCAGTCCCTGGGAGAACGCCAACGTCCTGACTTTC
CDR3aa: CASSPWENANVLTF

v_gene: TRBV9
j_gene: TRBJ2-3
d_gene: NA
abundance: many
CDR3nt: TGTGCCAGCTCCCCTCTGGGGCGGTTAGATACGCAGTATTTT
CDR3aa: CASSPLGRLDTQYF

v_gene: TRBV19
j_gene: TRBJ1-5
d_gene: NA
abundance: few
CDR3nt: TGTGCCAGTAGTCCGTGGACGGGCGACGTCGATCAGCCCCAGCATTTT
CDR3aa: CASSPWTGDVDQPQHF

v_gene: TRBV2
j_gene: TRBJ1-5
d_gene: TRBD1
abundance: many
CDR3nt: TGTGCCAGCGGGACAGACCATCAGCCCCAGCATTTT
CDR3aa: CASGTDHQPQHF

v_gene: TRBV7-9
j_gene: TRBJ1-4
d_gene: NA
abundance: many
CDR3nt: TGTGCCAGCAGGCAAGATTGGACGGGGGCTAATGAAAAACTGTTTTTT
CDR3aa: CASRQDWTGANEKLFF

v_gene: TRBV15
j_gene: TRBJ2-5
d_gene: NA
abundance: NA
CDR3nt: TGTGCCACCAGCAGAGCCAGCGTTGAGACCCAGTACTTC
CDR3aa: CATSRASVETQYF

v_gene: TRBV2
j_gene: TRBJ2-7
d_gene: TRBD1
abundance: many
CDR3nt: TGTGCCAGCAGTGAAGAGACAGGGGTCTACGAGCAGTACTTC
CDR3aa: CASSEETGVYEQYF

v_gene: TRBV12-3/TRBV12-4
j_gene: TRBJ1-5
d_gene: NA
abundance: many
CDR3nt: TGTGCCAGCAGGTCGACAGTCTATAGCAATCAGCCCCAGCATTTT
CDR3aa: CASRSTVYSNQPQHF

v_gene: TRBV11-2
j_gene: TRBJ2-5
d_gene: TRBD2
abundance: many
CDR3nt: TGTGCCAGCAGCTTAGGTGTTCGGACTAGCGGAGAGACCCAGTACTTC
CDR3aa: CASSLGVRTSGETQYF

v_gene: TRBV7-2
j_gene: TRBJ1-2
d_gene: NA
abundance: many
CDR3nt: TGTGCCAGCAGCCCCGCCGGACAGCCATATGGCTACACCTTC
CDR3aa: CASSPAGQPYGYTF

v_gene: TRBV7-3
j_gene: TRBJ2-7
d_gene: TRBD2
abundance: few
CDR3nt: TGTGCCAGCAGCTTATCCTCTAGCGGGGGGCACCCCGAGCAGTACTTC
CDR3aa: CASSLSSSGGHPEQYF

v_gene: TRBV19
j_gene: TRBJ2-5
d_gene: TRBD1
abundance: few
CDR3nt: TGTGCCAGTAAGGGACAGGGGGAAGAGACCCAGTACTTC
CDR3aa: CASKGQGEETQYF

v_gene: TRBV19
j_gene: TRBJ1-2
d_gene: NA
abundance: once
CDR3nt: TGTGCCAGTAGTATTACTTGGACCGGCAACTATGGCTACACCTTC
CDR3aa: CASSITWTGNYGYTF

v_gene: TRBV9
j_gene: TRBJ2-2
d_gene: TRBD1
abundance: many
CDR3nt: TGTGCCAGCAGCGATCGACAGGGGCGAGGCGGGGAGCTGTTTTTT
CDR3aa: CASSDRQGRGGELFF

v_gene: TRBV7-2
j_gene: TRBJ1-4
d_gene: NA
abundance: many
CDR3nt: TGTGCCAGCAGCTTATTGGGTGGATTGGGGGAAAAACTGTTTTTT
CDR3aa: CASSLLGGLGEKLFF

v_gene: TRBV30
j_gene: TRBJ1-3
d_gene: NA
abundance: NA
CDR3nt: TGTGCCTGGAGTGTAGGGGCGGCCTCTGGAAACACCATATATTTT
CDR3aa: CAWSVGAASGNTIYF

v_gene: TRBV29-1
j_gene: TRBJ1-5
d_gene: NA
abundance: few
CDR3nt: TGCAGCGTTGGAGGGTCTCTCTCCGAAAATCAGCCCCAGCATTTT
CDR3aa: CSVGGSLSENQPQHF

v_gene: TRBV14
j_gene: TRBJ2-7
d_gene: NA
abundance: NA
CDR3nt: TGTGCCAGCAGCCAAAGCAGAACCTACGAGCAGTACTTC
CDR3aa: CASSQSRTYEQYF

v_gene: TRBV4-3
j_gene: TRBJ2-3
d_gene: TRBD1
abundance: NA
CDR3nt: TGCGCCAGCAGCCAAGATCCGCAGGGGGCAGATACGCAGTATTTT
CDR3aa: CASSQDPQGADTQYF

v_gene: TRBV2
j_gene: TRBJ2-7
d_gene: NA
abundance: many
CDR3nt: TGTGCCAGCATAGGGCAGGGGAACGAGCAGTACTTC
CDR3aa: CASIGQGNEQYF

v_gene: TRBV29-1
j_gene: TRBJ2-1
d_gene: TRBD1
abundance: many
CDR3nt: TGCAGCGTAGGGACAGGGATCTCCTACAATGAGCAGTTCTTC
CDR3aa: CSVGTGISYNEQFF

v_gene: TRBV29-1
j_gene: TRBJ2-5
d_gene: TRBD1
abundance: many
CDR3nt: TGCAGCGTTGTAAAGGGGGCGCTGGGGGAGACCCAGTACTTC
CDR3aa: CSVVKGALGETQYF

v_gene: TRBV3-1
j_gene: TRBJ2-1
d_gene: NA
abundance: many
CDR3nt: TGTGCCAGCAGCCCCTCCCTTGGGAATGAGCAGTTCTTC
CDR3aa: CASSPSLGNEQFF

v_gene: TRBV20-1
j_gene: TRBJ2-7
d_gene: NA
abundance: many
CDR3nt: TGCAGTGGAGGGTGGGGGGACGAGCAGTACTTC
CDR3aa: CSGGWGDEQYF

v_gene: TRBV6-2/TRBV6-3
j_gene: TRBJ2-3
d_gene: NA
abundance: many
CDR3nt: TGTGCCAGCAGTCGGTCCCCCAACCGGAACGGGGACACAGCTACGCAGTATTTT
CDR3aa: CASSRSPNRNGDTATQYF

v_gene: TRBV11-1
j_gene: TRBJ2-1
d_gene: TRBD1
abundance: NA
CDR3nt: TGTGCCAGCAGCTGGAATACCAACAGGGGGCGCCCCTACAATGAGCAGTTCTTC
CDR3aa: CASSWNTNRGRPYNEQFF

v_gene: TRBV20-1
j_gene: TRBJ1-6
d_gene: NA
abundance: many
CDR3nt: TGCAGTGCTAGGGTGGGGAATAATTCACCCCTCCACTTT
CDR3aa: CSARVGNNSPLHF

v_gene: TRBV20-1
j_gene: TRBJ1-1
d_gene: TRBD1
abundance: few
CDR3nt: TGCAGTGCTAGCGATCGTCCGAGACAGGGACAAAACACTGAAGCTTTCTTT
CDR3aa: CSASDRPRQGQNTEAFF

v_gene: TRBV20-1
j_gene: TRBJ2-5
d_gene: NA
abundance: many
CDR3nt: TGCAGTGCTAGAACCGCGACTAGCCAAGAGACCCAGTACTTC
CDR3aa: CSARTATSQETQYF

v_gene: TRBV2
j_gene: TRBJ1-6
d_gene: NA
abundance: few
CDR3nt: TGTGCCAGCAGTGCTACTAGATCACCCCTCCACTTT
CDR3aa: CASSATRSPLHF

v_gene: TRBV4-1
j_gene: TRBJ1-6
d_gene: TRBD1
abundance: NA
CDR3nt: TGCGCCAGCAGCCAACCTAGACAGGGGGCAGGAAGTTCACCCCTCCACTTT
CDR3aa: CASSQPRQGAGSSPLHF

v_gene: TRBV30
j_gene: TRBJ2-5
d_gene: NA
abundance: many
CDR3nt: TGTGCCTGGAGTCGACGGGAAGAGACCCAGTACTTC
CDR3aa: CAWSRREETQYF

v_gene: TRBV6-1
j_gene: TRBJ1-2
d_gene: TRBD1
abundance: many
CDR3nt: TGTGCCAGCTCGGACAGGGGGCAATATGGCTACACCTTC
CDR3aa: CASSDRGQYGYTF

v_gene: TRBV12-3/TRBV12-4
j_gene: TRBJ2-6
d_gene: TRBD1
abundance: many
CDR3nt: TGTGCCAGCAGTTTCCCTGGACAGGGCGGTGGGGCCAACGTCCTGACTTTC
CDR3aa: CASSFPGQGGGANVLTF